This paragraph covers one T cell receptor beta chain sequence. Its target is not known. Together with a sample-barcoded 5' primer, a J-beta primer mix was included in a second PCR lasting about 7 to 11 cycles. Tags on each cDNA molecule came from a template-switch adaptor with 12 random nucleotides. From the 5' RACE reads, TCRdb called clonotypes with MiXCR, one entry per CDR3 protein. The repertoire includes about 1 million distinct CDR3 sequences, 40% to 45% of them detected once, and around 18% sits in the top ten. The data stem from a study of blood T cells in healthy people across ages. Study-level findings and limits: As age increased, TCR beta diversity per million T cells fell in a roughly linear fashion.

Each sample had at least 6 million PBMCs isolated. The V gene's germline CDR1 is DFQATT and CDR2 SNEGSKA (reference sequence). V trimming: 1 base; J trimming: 4 bases; junction bases outside the gene matches: 7. The CDR3 is 15 amino acids. The sequenced sample consisted of blood. This sequence was found in a woman between 55 and 75 years old in good health. This chain joins TRBV20-1 and TRBJ2-5; TRBD2 aligns across 9 bases. CDR3 loop: CSARVGGRAVETQYF. In DNA form, the CDR3 reads TGCAGTGCTAGAGTGGGCGGGAGGGCCGTAGAGACCCAGTACTTC.